This is a list of T cell receptor beta chains from one sample in a study of cytomegalovirus exposure and HLA in healthy donors. Data came from immunoSEQ multiplex PCR; TCRdb stores just in-frame clones and leaves some out. The sample consists of about 100,000 clones, about four fifths of them appearing once. The sample taken for sequencing was PBMCs. These receptors were obtained from a woman in her 40s in good health and CMV-seronegative. The CDR3 runs from the conserved cysteine through the conserved F or W. The order of the fields is D gene, J gene, clone size, V gene, CDR3 protein, CDR3 DNA. D genes are given only for firm matches. Size is omitted from some rows. Given values are once, few, many or a class for expanded clones.

D gene: TRBD1; J gene: TRBJ2-7; clone size: once; V gene: TRBV4-1; CDR3 protein: CASSQDRDSSYEQYF; CDR3 DNA: TGCGCCAGCAGCCAAGATAGGGACAGCTCCTACGAGCAGTACTTC
D gene: -; J gene: TRBJ1-1; clone size: few; V gene: TRBV7-9; CDR3 protein: CASSLNADTEAFF; CDR3 DNA: TGTGCCAGCAGCTTAAATGCGGACACTGAAGCTTTCTTT
D gene: -; J gene: TRBJ1-3; clone size: -; V gene: TRBV5-5; CDR3 protein: CASSLDGGNTIYF; CDR3 DNA: TGTGCCAGCAGCTTGGACGGTGGAAACACCATATATTTT
D gene: TRBD1; J gene: TRBJ2-7; clone size: few; V gene: TRBV19; CDR3 protein: CASSIAGTGKGVSYEQYF; CDR3 DNA: TGTGCCAGTAGTATCGCCGGGACAGGAAAGGGGGTGTCCTACGAGCAGTACTTC
D gene: -; J gene: TRBJ2-7; clone size: -; V gene: TRBV28; CDR3 protein: CASSLLREQYF; CDR3 DNA: TGTGCCAGCAGTTTATTGCGCGAGCAGTACTTC
D gene: -; J gene: TRBJ1-2; clone size: -; V gene: TRBV5-1; CDR3 protein: CASGLTEPTSYGYTF; CDR3 DNA: TGCGCCAGCGGCCTGACGGAGCCGACGAGCTATGGCTACACCTTC
D gene: TRBD2; J gene: TRBJ2-2; clone size: -; V gene: TRBV15; CDR3 protein: CATRTSGEAGELFF; CDR3 DNA: TGTGCCACTAGGACTAGCGGGGAGGCCGGGGAGCTGTTTTTT
D gene: -; J gene: TRBJ2-7; clone size: -; V gene: TRBV7-9; CDR3 protein: CASLPYEQYF; CDR3 DNA: TGTGCCAGCCTTCCCTACGAGCAGTACTTC
D gene: -; J gene: TRBJ1-3; clone size: -; V gene: TRBV4-2; CDR3 protein: CASSQVGWGDVWDF; CDR3 DNA: TGTGCCAGCAGCCAAGTTGGCTGGGGCGACGTGTGGGATTTT
D gene: TRBD1; J gene: TRBJ1-4; clone size: -; V gene: TRBV27; CDR3 protein: CASSLRTGEEKLFF; CDR3 DNA: TGTGCCAGCTCCTTACGGACAGGGGAAGAAAAACTGTTTTTT
D gene: TRBD2; J gene: TRBJ2-1; clone size: few; V gene: TRBV7-9; CDR3 protein: CSSSPPPLSGSSYNEQFF; CDR3 DNA: TGTTCCAGCAGCCCCCCCCCACTTAGCGGGAGCTCCTACAATGAGCAGTTCTTC
D gene: -; J gene: TRBJ1-1; clone size: -; V gene: TRBV7-9; CDR3 protein: CASSLLMDRDQAFF; CDR3 DNA: TGTGCCAGCAGCTTACTTATGGACAGAGATCAAGCTTTCTTT
D gene: -; J gene: TRBJ1-4; clone size: -; V gene: TRBV30; CDR3 protein: CAWSDRGDEEKLFF; CDR3 DNA: TGTGCCTGGAGTGATAGGGGTGACGAAGAAAAACTGTTTTTT
D gene: -; J gene: TRBJ2-7; clone size: few; V gene: TRBV6-1; CDR3 protein: CASSTSSGSSYEQYF; CDR3 DNA: TGTGCCAGCAGTACTTCCTCAGGGTCTTCCTACGAGCAGTACTTC
D gene: -; J gene: TRBJ2-2; clone size: -; V gene: TRBV7-8; CDR3 protein: CASSFDFGGQGGELFF; CDR3 DNA: TGTGCCAGCAGCTTCGATTTCGGGGGGCAGGGCGGGGAGCTGTTTTTT
D gene: TRBD2; J gene: TRBJ2-3; clone size: -; V gene: TRBV6-5; CDR3 protein: CASRLAGGFTDTQYF; CDR3 DNA: TGTGCCAGCAGACTAGCGGGAGGGTTCACAGATACGCAGTATTTT
D gene: TRBD1; J gene: TRBJ1-2; clone size: -; V gene: TRBV6-6; CDR3 protein: CASSYVNRGPGYTF; CDR3 DNA: TGTGCCAGCAGTTACGTGAACAGGGGCCCTGGCTACACCTTC
D gene: -; J gene: TRBJ1-4; clone size: -; V gene: TRBV5-1; CDR3 protein: CASSPGGGHHNEKLFF; CDR3 DNA: TGCGCCAGCAGCCCGGGCGGCGGACACCATAATGAAAAACTGTTTTTT
D gene: -; J gene: TRBJ1-2; clone size: -; V gene: TRBV7-9; CDR3 protein: CASTPEGLANYGYTF; CDR3 DNA: TGTGCCAGCACCCCGGAGGGGTTAGCTAACTATGGCTACACCTTC
D gene: -; J gene: TRBJ1-1; clone size: -; V gene: TRBV16; CDR3 protein: CASSPSRGATEAFF; CDR3 DNA: TGTGCCAGCAGCCCCTCCCGGGGAGCCACTGAAGCTTTCTTT
D gene: TRBD2; J gene: TRBJ2-1; clone size: -; V gene: TRBV19; CDR3 protein: CASRGLAGGGNEQFF; CDR3 DNA: TGTGCCAGTCGGGGACTAGCGGGAGGGGGCAATGAGCAGTTCTTC
D gene: -; J gene: TRBJ2-7; clone size: -; V gene: TRBV7-2; CDR3 protein: CASSLAGEQYF; CDR3 DNA: TGTGCCAGCAGCTTAGCCGGCGAGCAGTACTTC
D gene: TRBD2; J gene: TRBJ2-1; clone size: -; V gene: TRBV9; CDR3 protein: CASSVAPTSGGGNEQFF; CDR3 DNA: TGTGCCAGCAGCGTAGCCCCTACTAGCGGAGGGGGCAATGAGCAGTTCTTC
D gene: TRBD2; J gene: TRBJ2-1; clone size: -; V gene: TRBV18; CDR3 protein: CASSRGTSAYNEQFF; CDR3 DNA: TGTGCCAGCTCACGGGGGACTAGCGCGTACAATGAGCAGTTCTTC
D gene: -; J gene: TRBJ2-1; clone size: once; V gene: TRBV27; CDR3 protein: CASSLGRNEQFF; CDR3 DNA: TGTGCCAGCAGTTTGGGGAGGAATGAGCAGTTCTTC
D gene: -; J gene: TRBJ2-1; clone size: -; V gene: TRBV10-2; CDR3 protein: CASSEGERDELFF; CDR3 DNA: TGCGCCAGCAGTGAGGGGGAACGGGATGAATTGTTCTTC
D gene: TRBD2; J gene: TRBJ2-5; clone size: -; V gene: TRBV6-5; CDR3 protein: CASSLTSGTTKATQYF; CDR3 DNA: TGTGCCAGCAGTTTAACCTCCGGGACTACAAAGGCGACCCAGTACTTC
D gene: -; J gene: TRBJ1-2; clone size: few; V gene: TRBV19; CDR3 protein: CASSIADSFGYTF; CDR3 DNA: TGTGCCAGTAGTATAGCAGACAGTTTTGGCTACACCTTC
D gene: -; J gene: TRBJ2-7; clone size: -; V gene: TRBV21-1; CDR3 protein: CASSKVGERGQGFYEQYF; CDR3 DNA: TGTGCCAGCAGCAAAGTGGGGGAAAGAGGACAGGGCTTTTACGAGCAGTACTTC
D gene: TRBD1; J gene: TRBJ1-6; clone size: -; V gene: TRBV7-6; CDR3 protein: CASSPTGGGSPLHF; CDR3 DNA: TGTGCCAGCAGCCCGACAGGGGGAGGTTCACCCCTCCACTTT
D gene: TRBD1; J gene: TRBJ2-5; clone size: -; V gene: TRBV4-2; CDR3 protein: CASSQDIRTGGAGETQYF; CDR3 DNA: TGTGCCAGCAGCCAAGATATTAGGACAGGGGGCGCGGGGGAGACCCAGTACTTC
D gene: TRBD1; J gene: TRBJ2-7; clone size: few; V gene: TRBV29-1; CDR3 protein: CSVITGDEQYF; CDR3 DNA: TGCAGCGTTATTACAGGGGATGAGCAGTACTTC
D gene: TRBD1; J gene: TRBJ1-1; clone size: -; V gene: TRBV9; CDR3 protein: CASSVDRGGNTEAFF; CDR3 DNA: TGTGCCAGCAGCGTAGACAGGGGCGGGAACACTGAAGCTTTCTTT
D gene: -; J gene: TRBJ2-5; clone size: -; V gene: TRBV7-9; CDR3 protein: CSSSGEAQYF; CDR3 DNA: TGTTCCAGCAGCGGAGAGGCCCAGTACTTC